A selection of T cell receptor beta chains follows, all from one sample in a study of blood T cell repertoires in COVID-19. Using immunoSEQ multiplex PCR, the repertoire was profiled, and TCRdb retains in-frame clones only, with some absent. Of about 250,000 clones in the sample, approximately 85% were seen once. Sequencing was carried out using peripheral blood. The source is a human donor with COVID-19, enrolled during active disease. The donor label of this sample is uncertain. The CDR3 runs from the conserved cysteine through the conserved F or W. A D gene is named only where the DNA matches it firmly. Clone sizes are given selectively: once, few, many, or a class where the clone is expanded.

J	length	V	size	D	CDR3	DNA
TRBJ2-1	13	TRBV24-1	.	.	CATSGDLNNEQFF	TGTGCCACCAGTGGTGACTTAAACAATGAGCAGTTCTTC
TRBJ2-7	11	TRBV28	.	.	CASSLRHEQYF	TGTGCCAGCAGTTTACGTCACGAGCAGTACTTC
TRBJ1-2	15	TRBV6-5	.	.	CASSYSTEVNYGYTF	TGTGCCAGCAGTTACTCGACGGAGGTCAACTATGGCTACACCTTC
TRBJ2-7	14	TRBV7-8	.	TRBD2	CASSSGLAGGEQYF	TGTGCCAGCAGCTCGGGACTAGCGGGTGGCGAGCAGTACTTC
TRBJ1-2	13	TRBV6-6	.	TRBD1	CASSQDRANGYTF	TGTGCCAGCAGCCAGGACAGGGCGAATGGCTACACCTTC
TRBJ1-1	14	TRBV30	.	.	CAWSSDRQNTEAFF	TGTGCCTGGAGCTCAGACAGACAGAACACTGAAGCTTTCTTT
TRBJ1-6	14	TRBV27	few	.	CASTFGQSNSPLHF	TGTGCCAGCACCTTTGGTCAGTCTAATTCACCCCTCCACTTT
TRBJ1-6	12	TRBV30	.	.	CAWSDPDSPLHF	TGTGCCTGGAGCGATCCGGATTCACCCCTCCACTTT
TRBJ2-1	17	TRBV10-2	.	TRBD2	CASTRTSGRSSYNEQFF	TGCGCCAGCACGAGAACTAGCGGGAGGAGCTCCTACAATGAGCAGTTCTTC
TRBJ2-3	18	TRBV28	.	TRBD2	CASSSRRSAGGVADTQYF	TGTGCCAGCAGTTCCCGGCGCTCAGCGGGAGGGGTCGCAGATACGCAGTATTTT
TRBJ2-1	16	TRBV27	.	TRBD1	CASSTVGTDTYNEQFF	TGTGCCAGTTCTACCGTCGGGACAGATACCTACAATGAGCAGTTCTTC
TRBJ2-1	13	TRBV10-3	.	TRBD2	CAISGGIAGRQFF	TGTGCCATCAGTGGCGGGATAGCGGGAAGGCAGTTCTTC
TRBJ1-2	15	TRBV9	once	TRBD1	CASSVSRGANYGYTF	TGTGCCAGCAGCGTATCCAGGGGGGCTAACTATGGCTACACCTTC
TRBJ1-6	15	TRBV7-2	few	.	CASSLESAANSPLHF	TGTGCCAGCAGCTTAGAATCGGCAGCGAATTCACCCCTCCACTTT
TRBJ1-4	17	TRBV6-1	once	.	CASRELGQRVGNEKLFF	TGTGCCAGCAGAGAATTAGGACAGAGGGTGGGGAATGAAAAACTGTTTTTT
TRBJ1-1	13	TRBV18	.	.	CASSRDKNTEAFF	TGTGCCAGCTCAAGGGACAAGAACACTGAAGCTTTCTTT
TRBJ2-3	15	TRBV6-5	once	.	CASSISRGVTDTQYF	TGTGCCAGCAGTATCAGCAGGGGGGTCACAGATACGCAGTATTTT
TRBJ2-3	16	TRBV7-7	.	.	CASSPRADGSTDTQYF	TGTGCTAGCAGCCCCCGCGCCGACGGGAGCACAGATACGCAGTATTTT
TRBJ1-5	13	TRBV30	.	TRBD1	CAWSPGTDQPQHF	TGTGCCTGGAGTCCCGGGACAGATCAGCCCCAGCATTTT
TRBJ2-2	16	TRBV28	.	TRBD1	CASSLGAGGWSGELFF	TGTGCCAGCAGTTTGGGGGCAGGGGGCTGGTCCGGGGAGCTGTTTTTT
TRBJ1-4	14	TRBV4-3	.	.	CASSQGGRHEKLFF	TGCGCCAGCAGCCAAGGGGGCCGGCATGAAAAACTGTTTTTT
TRBJ1-3	15	TRBV27	.	.	CASSLSGGSGNTIYF	TGTGCCAGCAGTTTATCTGGCGGCTCTGGAAACACCATATATTTT
TRBJ1-3	15	TRBV7-9	.	.	CASSLYSSPENTIYF	TGTGCCAGCAGCTTGTACAGTTCCCCGGAAAACACCATATATTTT
TRBJ2-7	16	TRBV6-5	once	.	CASSYPLSGKGYEQYF	TGTGCCAGCAGTTACCCCCTATCGGGGAAAGGATACGAGCAGTACTTC
TRBJ1-5	16	TRBV7-2	.	.	CASSLRGFGGNQPQHF	TGTGCCAGCAGCTTACGGGGGTTCGGTGGCAATCAGCCCCAGCATTTT
TRBJ1-1	16	TRBV3-1/TRBV3-2	.	.	CASSPITTSGNTEAFF	TGTGCCAGCAGCCCAATTACGACAAGTGGGAACACTGAAGCTTTCTTT
TRBJ2-1	16	TRBV5-1	.	TRBD2	CASSLSSRGEGNEQFF	TGCGCCAGCAGCTTGTCGAGCCGGGGGGAAGGCAATGAGCAGTTCTTC
TRBJ2-2	16	TRBV6-1	few	.	CASSGSLAANTGELFF	TGTGCCAGCAGTGGCTCCCTAGCAGCGAACACCGGGGAGCTGTTTTTT
TRBJ1-2	15	TRBV29-1	.	.	CSVVGDSASNYGYTF	TGCAGCGTTGTAGGCGACAGCGCATCTAACTATGGCTACACCTTC
TRBJ1-1	15	TRBV7-9	many	TRBD1	CASSLFSGTVGEAFF	TGTGCCAGCAGCTTGTTCTCGGGGACAGTTGGTGAAGCTTTCTTT
TRBJ1-2	17	TRBV5-6	.	TRBD1	CASRPGTGGPEGYGYTF	TGTGCCAGCAGACCCGGGACAGGGGGACCGGAGGGCTATGGCTACACCTTC
TRBJ2-3	15	TRBV11-3	few	.	CASSPRSGSTDTQYF	TGTGCCAGCAGCCCCCGGAGCGGGAGCACAGATACGCAGTATTTT
TRBJ2-2	14	TRBV2	.	.	CASSPTGNTGELFF	TGTGCCAGCAGCCCGACAGGGAACACCGGGGAGCTGTTTTTT
TRBJ1-1	15	TRBV5-1	.	.	CASSLEGGGNTEAFF	TGCGCCAGCAGCTTGGAGGGAGGAGGGAACACTGAAGCTTTCTTT
TRBJ1-6	14	TRBV7-9	.	.	CASSLDTGGSPLHF	TGTGCCAGCAGCTTGGACACGGGGGGTTCACCCCTCCACTTT
TRBJ1-1	15	TRBV6-5	.	TRBD1	CASSYSADRETRAFF	TGTGCCAGCAGTTACTCTGCAGACAGGGAAACGAGAGCTTTCTTT
TRBJ2-1	15	TRBV11-3	.	TRBD2	CASSPSGSSYNEQFF	TGTGCCAGCAGCCCTAGCGGTAGCTCCTACAATGAGCAGTTCTTC
TRBJ2-7	15	TRBV5-4	.	.	CASSLDPKARYEQYF	TGTGCCAGCAGCTTGGACCCCAAAGCCCGATACGAGCAGTACTTC
TRBJ2-1	14	TRBV9	.	TRBD2	CASAGAGGNNEQFF	TGTGCCAGCGCAGGGGCGGGAGGGAACAATGAGCAGTTCTTC
TRBJ2-1	15	TRBV19	.	TRBD2	CASSMELAAYNEQFF	TGTGCCAGTAGTATGGAGCTAGCGGCCTACAATGAGCAGTTCTTC
TRBJ1-5	15	TRBV2	.	.	CASGLSGGGNQPQHF	TGTGCCAGCGGCCTTTCGGGGGGAGGCAATCAGCCCCAGCATTTT
TRBJ2-3	17	TRBV5-3	.	TRBD2	CARSLVLAGALADTQYF	TGTGCCAGAAGCTTGGTCTTAGCGGGAGCCCTAGCAGATACGCAGTATTTT
TRBJ1-1	14	TRBV7-8	few	.	CASSLEGVFTEAFF	TGTGCCAGCAGCTTAGAAGGGGTATTCACTGAAGCTTTCTTT
TRBJ2-1	14	TRBV7-8	.	.	CASSLVDNYNEQFF	TGTGCCAGCAGCTTAGTGGACAACTACAATGAGCAGTTCTTC
TRBJ2-7	14	TRBV5-4	.	.	CASSLGGSSYEQYF	TGTGCCAGCAGCTTGGGTGGCAGCTCCTACGAGCAGTACTTC
TRBJ1-1	14	TRBV30	.	.	CAWSIALRGTEAFF	TGTGCCTGGAGTATCGCTCTCAGGGGAACTGAAGCTTTCTTT
TRBJ2-5	13	TRBV28	.	TRBD1	CASKTGGRETQYF	TGTGCCAGCAAGACAGGGGGCCGAGAGACCCAGTACTTC
TRBJ1-2	13	TRBV28	few	.	CASRGGLAYGYTF	TGTGCCAGCAGGGGGGGACTGGCGTATGGCTACACCTTC